One and the same sample provided the 25 T cell receptor beta chains below, sequenced in a study of vaccination and CD4 T cells after COVID-19. Cultured CD4+ T-cell DNA underwent Oncomine TCR Beta short-read sequencing. Via MiXCR, TCRdb re-called the PCR reads, giving one row per CDR3 protein. The data hold 11,000 to 15,000 distinct CDR3 sequences, with approximately 60% observed a single time. Treatment described: approximately 11-day PBMC culture with coronavirus spike peptide pools or control peptides (ViraFEST assay). These TCRs' antigens remain unknown. Sequencing was performed on CD4+ T cells from blood, cultured in vitro. Receptor source: a human donor who had recovered from COVID-19.

This sequence joins TRBV6-2 or TRBV6-3 and TRBJ2-3; the D gene could be TRBD1 or TRBD2 (5 bases each). The germline V gene has CDR1 MNHEY and CDR2 SVGEGT. The CDR3 is made up of 13 amino acids. V lost 11 bases, J lost 2 bases, and 14 bases lay in between. DNA of the CDR3: TGTGCCGGGGGAGACAGAAACACAGATACGCAGTATTTT. This gives the protein CAGGDRNTDTQYF.

This clonotype was counted between two and nine times. The J gene is TRBJ1-2, the V gene TRBV28; D may be TRBD1 (6 bases). The CDR3 totals 14 residues. Trimming pared 5 bases from V and 4 bases from J, leaving 14 bases between. Germline V gene lookup returns CDR1 MDHEN and CDR2 SYDVKM. CDR3 in amino acids: CASSSRGPPYGYTF. The CDR3 coding sequence is TGTGCCAGCAGTAGCAGGGGCCCCCCCTATGGCTACACCTTC.

The rearrangement joins TRBV12-3 or TRBV12-4 to TRBJ1-5; D not certain. Trimming took 5 bases from V and 7 from J, leaving 12 bases between them. The CDR3 sequence is 13 residues long. This CDR3 is CASSGSAGQPQHF. CDR3 DNA sequence: TGTGCCAGCAGTGGTTCAGCGGGGCAGCCCCAGCATTTT.

The chain links TRBV5-4 to TRBJ2-2; maybe TRBD1 (6 bases). This CDR3 comprises 12 residues. Trimming took off 4 bases at V and 5 bases at J, with 6 bases between the two ends. Germline loops: CDR1 SGHNT, CDR2 YYREEE (reference sequence). The CDR3 coding sequence is TGTGCCAGCAGCCAGGGGACCGGGGAGCTGTTTTTT. The encoded protein is CASSQGTGELFF.

V and J are TRBV7-2 and TRBJ2-3, with 8 bases aligning to TRBD2. The CDR3 runs to 14 residues. V shed 6 bases, J shed 3 bases, and the junction held 5 bases outside the gene matches. Germline CDR1 SGHTA, CDR2 FQGNSA. CDR3 residues: CASSPGLGTDTQYF. For the CDR3, the DNA is TGTGCCAGCAGTCCGGGACTAGGGACAGATACGCAGTATTTT.

The V call is TRBV2, the J call TRBJ1-5; 9 bases match TRBD1. Germline V gene lookup returns CDR1 SNHLY and CDR2 FYNNEI. The CDR3 runs to 14 residues. J gave up 5 bases and V 5 bases, and 4 bases lay outside the gene matches. Here the CDR3 DNA reads TGTGCCAGCAGTCGACAGGGGGAACATCAGCCCCAGCATTTT. This translates into CASSRQGEHQPQHF.

This clonotype was seen a single time. The chain recombines TRBV20-1 with TRBJ2-7; 13 nucleotides align to TRBD2. V shed 1 base and J 4 bases; nucleotides not matched to a gene: 1. Germline V gene sequence: CDR1 DFQATT, CDR2 SNEGSKA (reference sequence). This CDR3 has 14 residues. CDR3 nucleotide sequence: TGCAGTGCTAGAGGGACTAGCGGGAGATACGAGCAGTACTTC. As protein: CSARGTSGRYEQYF.

The chain couples TRBV6-1 to TRBJ1-2; the match to TRBD1 covers 7 bases. Germline CDR1 MNHNS, CDR2 SASEGT. V was pared by 6 bases and J by 4 bases, with 8 bases of the junction left unmatched. The CDR3 totals 14 residues. Here the CDR3 reads CASSRQGGGYGYTF. Written as DNA, the CDR3 is TGTGCCAGCAGCCGACAGGGAGGGGGCTATGGCTACACCTTC.

The chain recombines TRBV29-1 with TRBJ2-3; a possible D gene is TRBD1 (6 bases). V was cut by 8 bases and J by 1 base, with 16 bases left in between. Looked up from germline, CDR1 is SQVTM and CDR2 is ANQGSEA. The CDR3 length is 14 residues. The CDR3 loop reads CSISGGRGTDTQYF. The CDR3 DNA follows: TGCAGCATCAGTGGGGGCCGTGGCACAGATACGCAGTATTTT.

The V call is TRBV29-1, the J call TRBJ2-1, with no clear D. V lost 5 bases and J 8 bases, leaving 13 bases between the germline ends. The CDR3 extends over 12 amino acids. Germline CDR1 is SQVTM and CDR2 is ANQGSEA. CDR3: CSVPQPSDEQFF. The CDR3 DNA reads as TGCAGCGTTCCGCAGCCCAGCGATGAGCAGTTCTTC.

The chain carries TRBV11-1 and TRBJ2-7; D call uncertain. Per the germline V gene, CDR1 is SGHAT and CDR2 is FQDESV (reference sequence). This CDR3 is built from 15 residues. Trimming removed 5 bases from V and 1 base from J, with 15 bases in between. As DNA, the CDR3 is TGTGCCAGCAGCCAAGGTCTTGGCGAATCCTACGAGCAGTACTTC. Amino acid sequence: CASSQGLGESYEQYF.

The genes are TRBV6-1 and TRBJ2-1; D may be TRBD2 (7 bases). The CDR3 covers 16 residues. In germline, CDR1 is MNHNS, CDR2 SASEGT. The V end was cut by 6 bases, the J end by 4 bases, with 19 bases between. CDR3 amino acids: CASSAAGGGSYNEQFF. DNA for the CDR3: TGTGCCAGCAGCGCGGCTGGGGGCGGGAGTTACAATGAGCAGTTCTTC.

The chain employs TRBV6-5 and TRBJ2-7; D possibly corresponds to TRBD1 (6 bases). The germline V and J ends were trimmed by 2 bases and 6 bases, with 11 bases remaining between them. In germline, CDR1 is MNHEY, CDR2 SVGAGI. The CDR3 has 13 residues. Here the CDR3 DNA reads TGTGCCAGCAGTTACGGGACAATTGGCGAGCAGTACTTC. Protein: CASSYGTIGEQYF.

The chain couples TRBV20-1 to TRBJ1-6; D is possibly TRBD1 (6 bases). The CDR3 totals 14 residues. V gave up 6 bases and J gave up 5 bases, with 14 bases separating them. The V gene's germline CDR1 is DFQATT and CDR2 SNEGSKA (reference sequence). CDR3 nucleotides: TGCAGTGCCTCAGAGGGGGGGAATAATTCACCCCTCCACTTT. Its protein product is CSASEGGNNSPLHF.

This chain links TRBV6-1 with TRBJ2-1; 9 bases are a match to TRBD1. Per germline, CDR1 MNHNS and CDR2 SASEGT. With 4 bases clipped from V and 12 bases from J, the junction kept 10 bases outside the gene matches. The CDR3 runs 14 residues. CDR3 nucleotide sequence: TGTGCCAGCAGTGCGTCCCGGGACAGGGTTGGGCAGTTCTTC. It yields the protein CASSASRDRVGQFF.

Sample share makes this clonotype medium-sized. The V and J genes are TRBV6-1 and TRBJ2-2, with D possibly being TRBD1 (5 bases). Germline CDR1 is MNHNS and CDR2 is SASEGT. This CDR3 contains 15 residues. Deletions cut 9 bases from V and 2 bases from J, with 16 bases between. CDR3 sequence (DNA): TGTGCCAGTACACAGGACCCCCTAAACACCGGGGAGCTGTTTTTT. Translation: CASTQDPLNTGELFF.

V gene TRBV6-1 combines with J gene TRBJ2-7; the D is unclear. The CDR3 runs to 13 residues. Trimming stripped 4 bases from V and 4 bases from J, with 11 bases between. Germline-derived CDR1 and CDR2 are MNHNS and SASEGT. The CDR3 sequence: CASSARWDYEQYF. The CDR3 nucleotides are TGTGCCAGCAGTGCACGCTGGGATTACGAGCAGTACTTC.

This sequence joins TRBV2 and TRBJ2-1, with D possibly being TRBD1 (7 bases). The CDR3 runs 14 residues. V lost 6 bases and J lost 0, with 9 bases in between. Germline values: CDR1 SNHLY, CDR2 FYNNEI. CDR3 protein: CASRQGGSYNEQFF. In DNA form, the CDR3 reads TGTGCCAGCAGGCAGGGGGGCTCCTACAATGAGCAGTTCTTC.

The CDR3 DNA sequence: TGTGCCAGCAGCTCCTCTGGGGCGTACTCTGGGGCCAACGTCCTGACTTTC. Translated: CASSSSGAYSGANVLTF. The chain carries TRBV7-3 and TRBJ2-6; the D gene is possibly TRBD1 (5 bases). Trimming took off 4 bases at V and 0 bases at J, with 13 bases between the two ends. This CDR3 has 17 residues. The V gene's germline CDR1 is SGHTA and CDR2 FQGTGA.

The V gene is TRBV6-4, the J gene TRBJ2-3, with TRBD2 matching over 9 bases. After removal of 3 bases from V and 1 base from J, the junction contained 2 bases not matched to a gene. The CDR3 contains 15 residues. The germline V gene has CDR1 MRHNA and CDR2 SNTAGT. CDR3 bases: TGTGCCAGCAGTGATTCTAGCGGGGGCACAGATACGCAGTATTTT. Its protein is CASSDSSGGTDTQYF.

The chain employs TRBV3-1 and TRBJ1-3; D gene uncertain. The CDR3 is 15 residues long. Trimming took 3 bases from V and 0 from J, leaving 9 bases between them. CDR1 LGHDT and CDR2 YNNKEL come from the germline V gene (reference sequence). The CDR3 DNA reads TGTGCCAGCAGCCAGCGGGCCATCTCTGGAAACACCATATATTTT. Its translation is CASSQRAISGNTIYF.

The chain recombines TRBV12-3 or TRBV12-4 with TRBJ1-5; D is uncertain. CDR3 length equals 15 residues. Trimming removed 4 bases from V and 9 bases from J, with 19 bases in between. The chain's CDR3 is CASSSENWAVAPQHF. The CDR3 bases are TGTGCCAGCAGTTCCGAAAACTGGGCGGTGGCGCCCCAGCATTTT.

The chain links TRBV7-6 to TRBJ2-2; no reliable D call. V was shortened by 2 bases and J by 0 bases, with 7 bases between the two germline ends. This CDR3 comprises 15 residues. From germline, CDR1 is SGHVS and CDR2 FNYEAQ. This chain's CDR3 is CASSLQRTNTGELFF. CDR3 DNA: TGTGCCAGCAGCTTACAGCGTACGAACACCGGGGAGCTGTTTTTT.

V gene TRBV6-2 or TRBV6-3 combines with J gene TRBJ2-1, with 9 bases lining up with TRBD2. V shed 7 bases, J shed 5 bases, and the junction held 9 bases outside the gene matches. The CDR3 contains 15 residues. The germline CDR1 and CDR2 sequences are MNHEY and SVGEGT. CDR3 sequence: CASKPEASGNNEQFF. The CDR3 DNA reads TGTGCCAGCAAACCTGAGGCTAGCGGGAACAATGAGCAGTTCTTC.

This clonotype was counted only a few times. CDR3 amino acids: CATAGRTSGSSADTQYF. The CDR3 region has the DNA TGTGCCACCGCCGGACGGACTAGCGGGAGTTCTGCAGATACGCAGTATTTT. The chain uses TRBV24-1 and TRBJ2-3; 13 nucleotides match TRBD2. This CDR3 is built from 17 residues. With V trimmed by 9 bases and J by 4 bases, 12 bases remained unmatched. The germline CDR1 and CDR2 sequences are KGHDR and SFDVKD.